These 26 T cell receptor beta chains were sequenced from one sample in a study of Ad26.COV2.S vaccination and SARS-CoV-2 variants. Measured with immunoSEQ multiplex PCR; TCRdb has only the in-frame clones, and not every one. The sample lists 85,000 to 120,000 clones; around 80% were seen once. The sequenced sample was peripheral blood, obtained after recovery from COVID-19. Source of these receptors: a human donor who had recovered from COVID-19.

The CDR3 DNA reads TGTGCCAGCAGTTTACTGGACAGGGCATCGAACAAGGGTGGAAACACCATATATTTT. Translating it yields CASSLLDRASNKGGNTIYF. This sequence joins TRBV28 and TRBJ1-3; TRBD1 matches 8 bases. J was trimmed by 3 bases and V by 2 bases; bases with no gene match: 15. This CDR3 spans 19 amino acids. The V gene's germline CDR1 is MDHEN and CDR2 SYDVKM. Filled out from reference TRBV28 and TRBJ1-3, the complete variable domain reads DVKVTQSSRYLVKRTGEKVFLECVQDMDHENMFWYRQDPGLGLRLIYFSYDVKMKEKGDIPEGYSVSREKKERFSLILESASTNQTSMYLCASSLLDRASNKGGNTIYFGEGSWLTVV.

This sequence joins TRBV6-2 or TRBV6-3 and TRBJ2-7; no firm D call. V was clipped by 3 bases and J by 5 bases, with 8 bases between them. The CDR3 consists of 12 residues. Per germline, CDR1 MNHEY and CDR2 SVGEGT. DNA of the CDR3: TGTGCCAGCAGTTATGGTTGGGACGAGCAGTACTTC. As protein: CASSYGWDEQYF.

The rearrangement joins TRBV18 to TRBJ2-5; the D is unclear. The CDR3 is 10 residues long. CDR1 is KGHSH, CDR2 LQKENI, per germline. Trimming pared 8 bases from V and 3 bases from J, leaving 4 bases between. The CDR3 region is CASAEETQYF. As DNA, the CDR3 is TGTGCCAGCGCAGAAGAGACCCAGTACTTC.

This sequence joins TRBV7-9 and TRBJ1-2; no definite D call. Germline-derived CDR1 and CDR2 are SEHNR and FQNEAQ (reference sequence). V lost 8 bases and J lost 2, with 9 bases in between. The CDR3 contains 12 residues. The chain's CDR3 is CASGLGNYGYTF. CDR3 nucleotide sequence: TGTGCCAGCGGATTGGGAAACTATGGCTACACCTTC.

This clone has only one observation. This chain links TRBV5-6 with TRBJ1-2; 10 nucleotides line up with TRBD1. Germline V gene lookup returns CDR1 SGHDT and CDR2 YYEEEE. Trimming took 4 bases from V and 3 from J; bases not matched to a gene: 6. The CDR3 extends over 15 amino acids. CDR3 loop: CASSIRQGAYYGYTF. For the CDR3, the DNA is TGTGCCAGCAGCATTCGACAGGGGGCATACTATGGCTACACCTTC.

The J gene is TRBJ1-2, the V gene TRBV25-1; D remains unclear. This CDR3 region has 11 residues. The germline CDR1 and CDR2 sequences are MGHDK and SYGVNS. Deletions cut 6 bases from V and 8 bases from J, with 10 bases between. The CDR3 protein is CASSSGLGYTF. CDR3 sequence (DNA): TGTGCCAGCAGCTCGGGATTAGGCTACACCTTC.

A single count supports this clone. The V call is TRBV6-1, the J call TRBJ2-5; 8 nucleotides agree with TRBD1. Germline CDR1 MNHNS, CDR2 SASEGT. Germline trimming cut 3 bases from V and 5 bases from J; bases unmatched to any gene: 5. There are 14 residues in the CDR3. The CDR3 sequence: CASSDSGGVETQYF. The CDR3 DNA is TGTGCCAGCAGTGATTCAGGGGGCGTGGAGACCCAGTACTTC.

Here the CDR3 reads CAWDRQAGDNEQFF. The CDR3 DNA sequence: TGTGCCTGGGACCGACAGGCTGGAGACAATGAGCAGTTCTTC. The chain recombines TRBV30 with TRBJ2-1; a possible D gene is TRBD1 (6 bases). Germline CDR1 is GTSNPN and CDR2 is SVGIG (reference sequence). The CDR3 has 14 residues. The V end lost 5 bases, the J end lost 5 bases, and 16 bases lay between the germline ends.

This clone was seen only a few times. The chain has TRBV11-1 and TRBJ2-2; TRBD2 agrees at 8 bases. J was trimmed by 7 bases and V by 1 base; bases with no gene match: 8. This CDR3 is built from 16 residues. The germline V gene encodes CDR1 SGHAT and CDR2 FQDESV (reference sequence). Here the CDR3 reads CASSLGRGGRGGELFF. CDR3 nucleotides: TGTGCCAGCAGCTTAGGACGGGGGGGCCGAGGCGGGGAGCTGTTTTTT.

The gene calls are TRBV10-2 and TRBJ1-5; 7 bases are shared with TRBD1. From germline, CDR1 is WSHSY and CDR2 SAAADI. The CDR3 spans 15 residues. The V segment lost 6 bases and the J segment 2 bases; nucleotides outside the gene matches: 7. Here the CDR3 reads CASRLGGGGNQPQHF. The CDR3 bases are TGCGCCAGCAGGTTAGGGGGCGGCGGCAATCAGCCCCAGCATTTT.

The chain links TRBV11-2 to TRBJ1-1, with D hard to call. Between the trimmed V and J ends, which lost 3 bases and 4 bases, there was a span of 21 bases. The CDR3 is 17 amino acids. Germline V lookup: CDR1 SGHAT, CDR2 FQNNGV. The CDR3 sequence: CASSLVGRSKAFTEAFF. The CDR3 nucleotides read TGTGCCAGCAGCTTGGTTGGACGTTCTAAAGCCTTCACTGAAGCTTTCTTT.

J is TRBJ2-3 and V is TRBV2; D tentatively fits TRBD1 or TRBD2 (5 bases each). The CDR3 runs 13 residues. Germline CDR1 and CDR2: SNHLY and FYNNEI. The ends were cut back, 10 bases at V and 5 bases at J, with 16 bases in the middle. The chain's CDR3 is CATSDLRGDTQYF. CDR3 nucleotide sequence: TGTGCCACCTCGGACCTGAGGGGAGATACGCAGTATTTT.

This rearrangement joins TRBV6-5 to TRBJ1-1, with 7 bases that match TRBD1. The CDR3 has 13 amino acids. The V gene's germline CDR1 is MNHEY and CDR2 SVGAGI. J lost 3 bases, V lost 7 bases, and 5 bases had no gene match. CDR3: CASTPTGDTEAFF. CDR3 DNA sequence: TGTGCCAGCACCCCAACAGGGGACACTGAAGCTTTCTTT.

V usage is TRBV6-1 and J usage is TRBJ2-3; TRBD2 agrees at 14 bases. In germline, CDR1 is MNHNS, CDR2 SASEGT. Losses at the gene ends were 4 bases for V and 4 bases for J; bases not matched to a gene: 4. The CDR3 is made up of 16 amino acids. CDR3 region: CASSGLAGGLSDTQYF. The CDR3, as DNA: TGTGCCAGCAGTGGACTAGCGGGGGGGCTTTCAGATACGCAGTATTTT.

The chain links TRBV9 to TRBJ2-3; the D is unclear. CDR3 length: 16 residues. Trimming took 0 bases from V and 3 from J, leaving 14 bases between them. Per germline, CDR1 SGDLS and CDR2 YYNGEE. This CDR3 reads CASSVGPALRTDTQYF. In nucleotides, the CDR3 is TGTGCCAGCAGCGTAGGGCCAGCCCTAAGGACAGATACGCAGTATTTT. The whole variable domain, filled in from reference TRBV9 and TRBJ2-3, reads DSGVTQTPKHLITATGQRVTLRCSPRSGDLSVYWYQQSLDQGLQFLIQYYNGEERAKGNILERFSAQQFPDLHSELNLSSLELGDSALYFCASSVGPALRTDTQYFGPGTRLTVL.

V gene TRBV4-1 combines with J gene TRBJ1-2, with a tentative D call TRBD1 (6 bases). Germline V gene sequence: CDR1 MGHRA, CDR2 YSYEKL. The length of the CDR3 is 14 residues. V dropped 7 bases and J dropped 3 bases, with 15 bases sitting between them. The CDR3 spells CASTPNAGDYGYTF. For the CDR3, the DNA is TGCGCCAGCACGCCAAATGCAGGGGACTATGGCTACACCTTC.

This sequence joins TRBV7-2 and TRBJ1-2, with unresolved D. Trimming cost V 5 bases and J 4 bases, with 14 bases left between them. The germline V gene has CDR1 SGHTA and CDR2 FQGNSA. This CDR3 is built from 14 residues. The CDR3 bases are TGTGCCAGCAGCCCTCGGACGCCCTTCTATGGCTACACCTTC. Residues: CASSPRTPFYGYTF.

This clone was found once. The chain employs TRBV19 and TRBJ2-2; either TRBD1 or TRBD2 may supply D (5 bases each). The V gene's germline CDR1 is LNHDA and CDR2 SQIVND (reference sequence). This CDR3 is 14 amino acids long. V was shortened by 6 bases and J by 5 bases, with 13 bases between the two germline ends. The CDR3 nucleotides read TGTGCCAGTAGGGCAGACTGGGGGACCGGGGAGCTGTTTTTT. This codes for CASRADWGTGELFF. Variable domain in full (rest from reference TRBV19 and TRBJ2-2): DGGITQSPKYLFRKEGQNVTLSCEQNLNHDAMYWYRQDPGQGLRLIYYSQIVNDFQKGDIAEGYSVSREKKESFPLTVTSAQKNPTAFYLCASRADWGTGELFFGEGSRLTVL.

The rearrangement links TRBV14 to TRBJ2-3; D possibly corresponds to TRBD1 (5 bases). This CDR3 spans 13 amino acids. V was shortened by 7 bases and J by 5 bases, with 13 bases between the two germline ends. Germline V CDR1 and CDR2: SGHDN, FVKESK. This chain's CDR3 is CASTRSRVDTQYF. As DNA, the CDR3 is TGTGCCAGCACCCGGTCCAGGGTAGATACGCAGTATTTT.

This clone was seen more than once but under ten times. The chain is built from TRBV5-1 and TRBJ1-5; TRBD1 is a possible D gene (5 bases). With 0 bases removed from V and 5 bases from J, the gap between germline ends came to 12 bases. The CDR3 runs to 15 residues. Germline loops: CDR1 SGHRS, CDR2 YFSETQ. The CDR3 here is CASSLDGAGDQPQHF. In nucleotides, the CDR3 is TGCGCCAGCAGCTTGGACGGGGCGGGAGATCAGCCCCAGCATTTT.

The chain links TRBV28 to TRBJ1-3; weak D call: TRBD1 (6 bases). V was shortened by 4 bases and J by 1 base, with 11 bases between the two germline ends. Germline V gives CDR1 MDHEN, CDR2 SYDVKM. This CDR3 has 15 residues. Here the CDR3 reads CASSSPGQSGNTIYF. The CDR3 bases are TGTGCCAGCAGTTCCCCAGGACAGTCTGGAAACACCATATATTTT.

This clone was found once. The rearrangement joins TRBV6-6 to TRBJ2-7; 7 bases agree with TRBD2. V lost 0 bases and J lost 4; bases outside the gene matches: 3. CDR3 length: 14 amino acids. The germline gives CDR1 MNHNY, CDR2 SVGAGI (reference sequence). The CDR3 nucleotides are TGTGCCAGCAGTTACTCAGGGGACTATTACGAGCAGTACTTC. Translation: CASSYSGDYYEQYF.

DNA for the CDR3: TGTGCCAGTAGTACCCAGGCCTTTAGCAATCAGCCCCAGCATTTT. This sequence encodes CASSTQAFSNQPQHF. V and J are TRBV19 and TRBJ1-5, with D uncertain. Germline V CDR1 and CDR2: LNHDA, SQIVND (reference sequence). The CDR3 is 15 amino acids. Trimming took off 4 bases at V and 0 bases at J, with 10 bases between the two ends.

This clone was observed a few times. The V gene is TRBV10-2, the J gene TRBJ2-5, with 7 bases lining up with TRBD1. The junction had 4 bases not matched to a gene; V was cut back by 8 bases and J by 1 base. The V gene's germline CDR1 is WSHSY and CDR2 SAAADI. The CDR3 length is 13 residues. CDR3 nucleotide sequence: TGCGCCAGCGGAGGACAGGTCCAAGAGACCCAGTACTTC. It specifies CASGGQVQETQYF.

Only one count was recorded for this clone. The chain has TRBV24-1 and TRBJ2-1, with D unclear. Per germline, CDR1 KGHDR and CDR2 SFDVKD. This CDR3 is built from 12 residues. V was trimmed by 2 bases and J by 9 bases, leaving 7 bases between them. The CDR3 DNA reads TGTGCCACCAGTGATTGGGCAAGTGAGCAGTTCTTC. The encoded protein is CATSDWASEQFF.

The CDR3 DNA is TGTGCCAGCAGCTTCCTAGCGGGGAAAACAGATACGCAGTATTTT. It is translated as CASSFLAGKTDTQYF. The chain employs TRBV5-4 and TRBJ2-3, with 9 bases lining up with TRBD2. V dropped 2 bases and J dropped 3; count of bases not matched to a gene: 4. Germline V CDR1 and CDR2: SGHNT, YYREEE (reference sequence). This CDR3 spans 15 amino acids.